The rows below give T cell receptor beta chains drawn from one sample of a study of control samples from healthy donors and cancer patients. Sequencing was performed with immunoSEQ multiplex PCR; in TCRdb, only in-frame clones are kept and a portion is missing. In the table there are just under 100,000 clones, more than 80% of which are singletons. The material sequenced was blood. These receptor sequences come from a man between 18 and 35 years old in good health. CDR3s include the opening cysteine and the closing phenylalanine or tryptophan. Fields, in order: clone size, J gene, D gene, V gene, CDR3 DNA, CDR3 protein. D genes are given only for firm matches. Not all rows give a size; the values are once, few, many and, for expanded clones, a class.

>.|TRBJ2-3|.|TRBV6-2/TRBV6-3
TGTGCCAGCAGTTACGCAGATACGCAGTATTTT
CASSYADTQYF
>.|TRBJ1-1|.|TRBV7-9
TGTGCCAGCAGCTTTCCCCCGGTGAACACTGAAGCTTTCTTT
CASSFPPVNTEAFF
>.|TRBJ1-1|TRBD1|TRBV6-5
TGTGCCAGCACCCTGGACAGGGAAAGGACTGAAGCTTTCTTT
CASTLDRERTEAFF
>.|TRBJ2-1|TRBD1|TRBV2
TGTGCCAGCATGGGACAGGGATCCTACAATGAGCAGTTCTTC
CASMGQGSYNEQFF
>.|TRBJ1-2|.|TRBV29-1
TGCAGCGCCCAAAACGGGGACTATGGCTACACCTTC
CSAQNGDYGYTF
>.|TRBJ1-2|.|TRBV3-1/TRBV3-2
TGTGCCAGCAGCCAAGCTCCGACGGTTATGAACTATGGCTACACCTTC
CASSQAPTVMNYGYTF
>.|TRBJ1-1|.|TRBV13
TGTGCCAGCAGCTTTTTTAATATTTGGTTGGGGGGCCGAGACTTGGAAGCTTTCTTT
CASSFFNIWLGGRDLEAFF
>.|TRBJ1-1|.|TRBV30
TGTGCCTGGAGTGTAACAGCGAACACTGAAGCTTTCTTT
CAWSVTANTEAFF
>.|TRBJ2-7|.|TRBV25-1
TGTGCCAGCAGTGAGGGTGAAAGAGCTTACGAGCAGTACTTC
CASSEGERAYEQYF
>.|TRBJ1-2|.|TRBV29-1
TGCAGCGTTGATCAACTGACACTCTATGGCTACACCTTC
CSVDQLTLYGYTF
>.|TRBJ1-2|.|TRBV5-1
TGCGCCAGCAGCTTGGCCGGGAGGTCCGGCTACACCTTC
CASSLAGRSGYTF
>.|TRBJ2-2|TRBD2|TRBV4-2
TGTGCCAGCAGCCAAGAACCCCGGACTAGCGCTGGCACCGGGGAGCTGTTTTTT
CASSQEPRTSAGTGELFF
>.|TRBJ2-7|.|TRBV27
TGTGCCAGCAGTTTATCTTCCGGAGAGCAGTACTTC
CASSLSSGEQYF
>once|TRBJ2-1|.|TRBV7-9
TGTGCCAGCAGCTCCGGACTGAGGGATGAGCAGTTCTTC
CASSSGLRDEQFF
>.|TRBJ1-2|.|TRBV28
TGTGCCAGCATGGGGGGGTCGGACTATGGCTACACCTTC
CASMGGSDYGYTF
>.|TRBJ2-1|.|TRBV14
TGTGCCAGCAGCCAAGAGTTGGGACTCTTAGACAATGAGCAGTTCTTC
CASSQELGLLDNEQFF
>.|TRBJ1-2|.|TRBV7-9
TGTGCCAGCAGCTTAGCAGCAAAGGGTGGCTACACCTTC
CASSLAAKGGYTF
>.|TRBJ2-7|.|TRBV13
TGTGCCAGCAGCTTAGGCGGTGGTAGATCCTACGAGCAGTACTTC
CASSLGGGRSYEQYF
>.|TRBJ2-2|.|TRBV6-4
TGTGCCAGCAGTGACGATGTCAGTACCGGGGAGCTGTTTTTT
CASSDDVSTGELFF
>.|TRBJ2-7|.|TRBV5-1
TGCGCCAGCAGCCTAGGACATACGCCCTACGAGCAGTACTTC
CASSLGHTPYEQYF
>.|TRBJ2-7|.|TRBV3-1/TRBV3-2
TGTGCCAGCAGCCACGCAGGTTACCTCGTCTCCGAGCAGTACTTC
CASSHAGYLVSEQYF
>.|TRBJ1-2|.|TRBV6-5
TGTGCCAGCTCTCCCGGGATAAAATATGGCTACACCTTC
CASSPGIKYGYTF
>.|TRBJ2-3|.|TRBV5-8
TGTGCCAGCAGCTCCGCACATTCCACAGATACGCAGTATTTT
CASSSAHSTDTQYF
>once|TRBJ2-6|.|TRBV7-8
TGTGCCAGCAGCCAAACAGGGCGCTCTGGGGCCAACGTCCTGACTTTC
CASSQTGRSGANVLTF
>once|TRBJ2-7|TRBD2|TRBV5-4
TGTGCCAGCAGCTTGGCCGGGGGGTTGGACGAGCAGTACTTC
CASSLAGGLDEQYF
>once|TRBJ1-5|.|TRBV27
TGTGCCAGCAGTTTGGGGAGGAATCAGCCCCAGCATTTT
CASSLGRNQPQHF
>.|TRBJ1-1|TRBD1|TRBV11-2
TGTGCCAGCAGCCAGGACAGGGCCACTGAAGCTTTCTTT
CASSQDRATEAFF
>.|TRBJ1-5|TRBD1|TRBV3-1/TRBV3-2
TGTGCCAGCAGCCCCATCTCCGGGACAGGAATCAATCAGCCCCAGCATTTT
CASSPISGTGINQPQHF
>.|TRBJ2-1|TRBD2|TRBV14
TGTGCCAGCCGTCAGGCCGCGGGAGGGGGCAATGAGCAGTTCTTC
CASRQAAGGGNEQFF
>.|TRBJ1-1|.|TRBV5-1
TGCGCCAGCAGCCGGGAGTCCCGGAACACTGAAGCTTTCTTT
CASSRESRNTEAFF
>.|TRBJ1-1|TRBD1|TRBV2
TGTGCCAGCAGTGAAGTAGGAGCCGTGAAGGACAGGGGACGCACTGGAGCTTTCTTT
CASSEVGAVKDRGRTGAFF
>.|TRBJ1-1|.|TRBV5-4
TGTGCCAGCAGCGGGGGGGCAGGGGACACTGAAGCTTTCTTT
CASSGGAGDTEAFF
>.|TRBJ2-1|.|TRBV7-2
TGTGCCAGCAGCTTAGTTTTCGGGGAATACAATGAGCAGTTCTTC
CASSLVFGEYNEQFF